This is a list of T cell receptor beta chains from one sample in a study of CD8+ T cells in alopecia areata. TCRdb's copy holds only in-frame clones and misses some; the assay was immunoSEQ multiplex PCR. Among about 180,000 clones, roughly 50% were seen once, and the ten largest hold more than 10%. Sequencing was performed on CD8+ T cells sorted from blood, taken at week 24, from a patient treated with tofacitinib. These receptors originate from a human donor with alopecia areata. CDR3s include the opening cysteine and the closing phenylalanine or tryptophan. The order of the fields is D gene, J gene, V gene, clone size, CDR3 DNA, CDR3 protein. D genes are given only for firm matches. Clone size is not always given. Where it is, it says once, few, many or a class for expanded clones.

TRBD1,TRBJ1-2,TRBV29-1,few,TGCAGCGTTGAAGTTTGGGGGAAGGGGGCGCATGGCTACACCTTC,CSVEVWGKGAHGYTF
TRBD1,TRBJ2-7,TRBV9,.,TGTGCCAGCAGCGCCGGGGACAGGGAATACGAGCAGTACTTC,CASSAGDREYEQYF
.,TRBJ1-1,TRBV30,.,TGTGCCTGGATGGTGAACACTGAAGCTTTCTTT,CAWMVNTEAFF
.,TRBJ2-3,TRBV7-8,few,TGTGCCAGCAGCTTAGCCGCAGTAGGCACAGATACGCAGTATTTT,CASSLAAVGTDTQYF
.,TRBJ2-6,TRBV2,.,TGTGCCAGCAGTAGATACAGGGATCGGTCTTCGTGGGGGGCCAACGTCCTGACTTTC,CASSRYRDRSSWGANVLTF
.,TRBJ1-1,TRBV30,.,TGTGCCTGGACCACGGGAAATGAAGCTTTCTTT,CAWTTGNEAFF
TRBD1,TRBJ2-1,TRBV5-1,.,TGCGCCAGCACTCCGGGACAGGGGGCCGATGAGCAGTTCTTC,CASTPGQGADEQFF
.,TRBJ2-2,TRBV5-6,.,TGTGCCAGCAGCCTCAAGGCAGGGGAGCTGTTTTTT,CASSLKAGELFF
.,TRBJ2-1,TRBV27,.,TGTGCCAGCGCACCCACCGATCCCTACAATGAGCAGTTCTTC,CASAPTDPYNEQFF
.,TRBJ1-5,TRBV4-3,many,TGCGCCAGCAGCCAAGATTTGGTCGGGACTGGGAGCAATCAGCCCCAGCATTTT,CASSQDLVGTGSNQPQHF
TRBD2,TRBJ2-3,TRBV30,few,TGTGCCTGGAGTGTAACCGGGAGGCCAGATACGCAGTATTTT,CAWSVTGRPDTQYF